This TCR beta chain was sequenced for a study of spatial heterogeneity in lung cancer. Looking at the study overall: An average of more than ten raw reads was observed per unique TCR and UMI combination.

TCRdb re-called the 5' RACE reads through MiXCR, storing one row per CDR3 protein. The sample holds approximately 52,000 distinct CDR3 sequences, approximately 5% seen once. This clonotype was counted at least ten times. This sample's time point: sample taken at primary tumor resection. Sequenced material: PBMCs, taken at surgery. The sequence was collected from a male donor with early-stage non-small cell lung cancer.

CDR3 in amino acids: CASSEGLAGGLYTQYF. Here the CDR3 DNA reads TGTGCCAGCAGCGAGGGACTAGCGGGAGGGCTGTATACGCAGTATTTT. This chain uses TRBV5-8 with TRBJ2-3; 16 bases match TRBD2. The CDR3 totals 16 residues. After removal of 4 bases from V and 7 bases from J, the junction contained 6 bases not matched to a gene. In germline, CDR1 is SGHTS, CDR2 YDEGEE.